Reported below is one T cell receptor beta chain. What it recognizes is unknown. CDR1 LGHDT and CDR2 YNNKEL come from the germline V gene (reference sequence). The junction had 5 bases not matched to a gene; V was cut back by 4 bases and J by 10 bases. The length of the CDR3 is 12 residues. The sample is drawn from a study of identical twins. Study findings and constraints: Because invariant MAIT and iNKT cells could be present, zero-insertion analyses could be partly confounded. The more abundant beta clonotypes in cord blood had fewer insertions, and memory repertoires did not show this. Shared out-of-frame alpha sequences (those common to twins) showed excess low generation probability.

TCRdb passed the 5' RACE reads through MiXCR, listing each CDR3 protein once. In the table there are a few hundred thousand distinct CDR3 sequences, under 12% of which are singletons. Sequencing was carried out using memory T cells sorted from blood. This chain links TRBV3-1 with TRBJ1-2; 8 nucleotides match TRBD1. The source of this sequence is a man between 50 and 59 years old in good health. The CDR3 protein is CASSLGTGIYTF. In DNA, the CDR3 is TGTGCCAGCAGCCTCGGGACAGGCATCTACACCTTC.